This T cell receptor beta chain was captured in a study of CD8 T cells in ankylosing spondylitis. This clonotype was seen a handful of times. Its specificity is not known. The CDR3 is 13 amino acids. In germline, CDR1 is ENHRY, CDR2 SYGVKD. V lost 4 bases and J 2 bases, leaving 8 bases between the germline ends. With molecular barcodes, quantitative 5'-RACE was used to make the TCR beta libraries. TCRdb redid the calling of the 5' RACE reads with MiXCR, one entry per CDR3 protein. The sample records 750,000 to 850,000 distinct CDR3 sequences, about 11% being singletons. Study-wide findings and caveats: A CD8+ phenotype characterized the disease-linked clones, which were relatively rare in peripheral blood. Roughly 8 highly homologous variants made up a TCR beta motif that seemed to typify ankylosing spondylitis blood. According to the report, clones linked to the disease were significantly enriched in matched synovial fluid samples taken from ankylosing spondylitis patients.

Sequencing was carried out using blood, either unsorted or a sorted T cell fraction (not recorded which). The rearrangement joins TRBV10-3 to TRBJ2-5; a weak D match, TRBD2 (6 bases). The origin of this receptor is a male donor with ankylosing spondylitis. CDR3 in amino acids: CAISGDFQETQYF. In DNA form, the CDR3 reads TGTGCCATCAGTGGGGACTTTCAAGAGACCCAGTACTTC.